What follows is one T cell receptor (beta chain) and its context. The data derive from a study of memory CD4+ T cells and cytomegalovirus serostatus. V shed 2 bases and J shed 1 base, with 8 bases lying between them. The CDR3 consists of 14 residues. The germline V gene has CDR1 MDHEN and CDR2 SYDVKM. Single viable CD3+CD4+CD8-CD45RO+ cells were sorted as the memory CD4+ T cells. Generated by immunoSEQ multiplex PCR, the TCRdb table keeps only in-frame clones and is missing some. The repertoire holds 40,000 to 45,000 clones, with 76% as singletons. The V call is TRBV28, the J call TRBJ2-5; maybe TRBD1 (5 bases). The sequenced sample consisted of memory CD4+ T cells from blood. The sequence was collected from an adult in good health and CMV-seronegative. CDR3 bases: TGTGCCAGCAGTTTACCAGGGATCCAAGAGACCCAGTACTTC. Translating gives CASSLPGIQETQYF.